The entry below gives a single T cell receptor beta chain sequence along with its context. Its target is not known. TCRdb keeps only in-frame clones here, not all; method: immunoSEQ multiplex PCR. The sample lists about 15,000 clones, approximately 90% occurring once. The data were obtained in a study of chemoradiotherapy in HPV16-positive cancers. Study-level results: Non-HPV-specific T cells did not expand in tumors during treatment, whereas candidate HPV-specific clones and E7-related motifs did.

CDR3 length equals 18 residues. Germline CDR1 and CDR2: WNHNN and SYGVQD (reference sequence). V gave up 0 bases and J gave up 3 bases, with 21 bases separating them. The receptor was derived from a human donor with HPV-associated anogenital cancer. The sequencing here drew on blood, taken from a patient who underwent chemoradiotherapy. The chain is built from TRBV10-1 and TRBJ2-7; D may be TRBD1 (6 bases). The CDR3 bases are TGCGCCAGCAGTGAGTCTAGGACAGAGACTTACCCTAGCTACGAGCAGTACTTC. It yields the protein CASSESRTETYPSYEQYF.